This entry features one T cell receptor (beta chain) sequence. At one end, the junction sequence differs from germline, possibly due to a read error. The data derive from a study of blood T cells in healthy people across ages. A second PCR, run for about 6 to 12 cycles, used a sample-barcoded 5' primer plus a J-beta primer mix. TCRdb itself ran the 5' RACE reads through MiXCR, one entry per CDR3 protein. Of about 640,000 distinct CDR3 sequences listed, around three fifths were seen once; the top ten hold approximately 37%. The receptor was isolated from a man aged 60 to 69 in good health. The sample consisted of blood.

DNA for the CDR3: TGTACCAGCAGGGCAGGGCCTCCCTACGAGCAGTTCTTC. Translated: CTSRAGPPYEQFF. This sequence joins TRBV28 and TRBJ2-1; tentatively, D is TRBD1 (5 bases). The CDR3 totals 13 residues. Germline V gene data show CDR1 as MDHEN and CDR2 as SYDVKM.